The rows below give T cell receptor beta chains drawn from one sample of a study of blood T cell repertoires in COVID-19. Libraries were prepared by immunoSEQ multiplex PCR; TCRdb keeps only in-frame clonotypes and omits some of them. The sample includes under 300,000 clones, approximately 80% of them seen just once. Specimen: peripheral blood. The receptors stem from a man aged 40-50 years who had recovered from COVID-19. CDR3s include the opening cysteine and the closing phenylalanine or tryptophan. The order of the fields is clone size, D gene, V gene, J gene, CDR3 protein, CDR3 DNA. D genes are given only for firm matches. Clone size is stated in some rows and not others, as once, few, many or a class when expanded.

>few|TRBD1|TRBV7-8|TRBJ1-2
CASSVTGDNGYTF
TGTGCCAGCAGCGTGACAGGGGATAATGGCTACACCTTC
>.|TRBD2|TRBV6-2/TRBV6-3|TRBJ2-1
CASSTRTSGSYNEQFF
TGTGCCAGCAGTACAAGGACTAGCGGGAGCTACAATGAGCAGTTCTTC
>.|.|TRBV18|TRBJ2-5
CASSPSGGETQYF
TGTGCCAGCTCACCCAGTGGCGGAGAGACCCAGTACTTC
>.|.|TRBV5-4|TRBJ2-5
CASSPSLGGGETQYF
TGTGCCAGCAGTCCGTCCCTGGGGGGAGGCGAGACCCAGTACTTC
>.|TRBD2|TRBV19|TRBJ2-1
CASSLSGGSYNEQFF
TGTGCCAGTAGTCTTAGCGGGGGGTCCTACAATGAGCAGTTCTTC
>.|.|TRBV6-2/TRBV6-3|TRBJ2-7
CASSLGQSIYEQYF
TGTGCCAGCAGTCTAGGACAGTCGATTTACGAGCAGTACTTC
>.|.|TRBV5-1|TRBJ2-1
CASSVPDSSSYNEQFF
TGCGCCAGCAGCGTACCGGACAGCAGCTCCTACAATGAGCAGTTCTTC
>.|.|TRBV29-1|TRBJ1-1
CSVLDRGTEAFF
TGCAGCGTTCTTGATCGGGGAACTGAAGCTTTCTTT
>.|TRBD1|TRBV7-9|TRBJ1-1
CASTKDREDEAFF
TGTGCCAGCACCAAGGACAGGGAAGATGAAGCTTTCTTT
>.|TRBD1|TRBV9|TRBJ1-4
CASSPRADRGGNYEKLFF
TGTGCCAGCAGCCCCCGGGCCGACAGGGGGGGTAATTATGAAAAACTGTTTTTT
>.|TRBD1|TRBV30|TRBJ1-6
CAWSVTGDSPLHF
TGTGCCTGGAGTGTAACAGGGGATTCACCCCTCCACTTT
>many|.|TRBV3-1/TRBV3-2|TRBJ2-1
CASSQDPGSDEQFF
TGTGCCAGCAGCCAAGATCCGGGTTCAGATGAGCAGTTCTTC
>many|.|TRBV7-2|TRBJ2-3
CASALSRTDTQYF
TGTGCCAGCGCTCTTAGCAGAACAGATACGCAGTATTTT
>.|.|TRBV6-2/TRBV6-3|TRBJ2-3
CASSSTTFYTDTQYF
TGTGCCAGCAGTTCAACGACATTCTACACAGATACGCAGTATTTT
>.|.|TRBV19|TRBJ1-5
CASSIVPGANQPQHF
TGTGCCAGTAGTATAGTTCCAGGGGCCAATCAGCCCCAGCATTTT
>once|.|TRBV2|TRBJ2-7
CASRADYEQYF
TGTGCCAGCAGGGCCGACTACGAGCAGTACTTC
>.|.|TRBV11-2|TRBJ2-7
CASSLGGRDYEQYF
TGTGCCAGCAGCCTAGGTGGCAGGGACTACGAGCAGTACTTC
>.|TRBD1|TRBV2|TRBJ1-4
CASSEWTGLNEKLFF
TGTGCCAGCAGTGAATGGACAGGCCTTAATGAAAAACTGTTTTTT
>.|TRBD1|TRBV2|TRBJ1-2
CASIWGQGFGGYTF
TGTGCCAGCATATGGGGACAGGGCTTTGGGGGCTACACCTTC
>.|.|TRBV6-5|TRBJ1-6
CASSQGSGSPLHF
TGTGCCAGCAGTCAGGGGTCAGGTTCACCCCTCCACTTT
>.|TRBD1|TRBV4-1|TRBJ2-5
CASSRGQGIQETQYF
TGCGCCAGCAGCCGGGGACAGGGGATCCAAGAGACCCAGTACTTC
>.|TRBD1|TRBV6-1|TRBJ1-2
CASSERDRSFYGYTF
TGTGCCAGCAGTGAACGGGACAGGAGCTTCTATGGCTACACCTTC
>few|.|TRBV11-2|TRBJ2-3
CASSLRRPGSGTDTQYF
TGTGCCAGCAGCTTGAGGAGACCGGGTTCCGGCACAGATACGCAGTATTTT
>.|.|TRBV3-1/TRBV3-2|TRBJ2-3
CASSQGPSGTDTQYF
TGTGCCAGCAGCCAAGGCCCAAGCGGCACAGATACGCAGTATTTT
>.|.|TRBV19|TRBJ2-3
CASSRGRPGRAPQYF
TGTGCCAGTAGTAGGGGTCGGCCGGGCAGGGCCCCGCAGTATTTT
>.|.|TRBV7-2|TRBJ2-3
CASSLWAGNTDTQYF
TGTGCCAGCAGCTTGTGGGCAGGAAACACAGATACGCAGTATTTT
>once|TRBD1|TRBV18|TRBJ1-3
CASSPRQGSGNTIYF
TGTGCCAGCTCACCTAGACAGGGGTCTGGAAACACCATATATTTT
>.|.|TRBV12-3/TRBV12-4|TRBJ1-2
CASSFSNYGYTF
TGTGCCAGCAGTTTCAGTAACTATGGCTACACCTTC
>.|.|TRBV6-1|TRBJ1-4
CASSELAGYEKLFF
TGTGCCAGCAGTGAATTGGCAGGTTACGAAAAACTGTTTTTT
>.|.|TRBV7-8|TRBJ1-2
CASGRNRDYGYTF
TGTGCCAGCGGCCGAAACCGAGACTATGGCTACACCTTC
>.|TRBD1|TRBV6-2/TRBV6-3|TRBJ1-5
CASSYGVVRGRGQPQHF
TGTGCCAGCAGTTATGGGGTGGTCAGGGGGCGAGGACAGCCCCAGCATTTT
>.|.|TRBV12-3/TRBV12-4|TRBJ2-1
CASSLMGGNEQFF
TGTGCCAGCAGTTTAATGGGGGGTAATGAGCAGTTCTTC
>.|.|TRBV6-5|TRBJ1-6
CASSLGTYGNSPLHF
TGTGCCAGCAGCCTCGGGACATACGGAAATTCACCCCTCCACTTT
>.|TRBD2|TRBV29-1|TRBJ2-7
CSVTAGVPYEQYF
TGCAGCGTTACCGCGGGGGTACCCTACGAGCAGTACTTC